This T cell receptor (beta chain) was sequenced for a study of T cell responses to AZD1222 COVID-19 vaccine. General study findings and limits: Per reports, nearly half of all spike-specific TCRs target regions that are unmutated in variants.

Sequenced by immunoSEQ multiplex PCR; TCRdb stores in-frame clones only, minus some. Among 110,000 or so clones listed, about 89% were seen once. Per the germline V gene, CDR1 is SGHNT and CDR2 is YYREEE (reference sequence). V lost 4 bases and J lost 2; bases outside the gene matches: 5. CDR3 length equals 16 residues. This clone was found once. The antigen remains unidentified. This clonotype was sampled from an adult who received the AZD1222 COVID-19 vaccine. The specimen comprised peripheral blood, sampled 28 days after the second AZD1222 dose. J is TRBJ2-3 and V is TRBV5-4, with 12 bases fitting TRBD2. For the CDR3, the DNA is TGTGCCAGCAGCGTTACTAGCGGGGGGCCCACAGATACGCAGTATTTT. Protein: CASSVTSGGPTDTQYF. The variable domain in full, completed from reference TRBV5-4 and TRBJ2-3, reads ETGVTQSPTHLIKTRGQQVTLRCSSQSGHNTVSWYQQALGQGPQFIFQYYREEENGRGNFPPRFSGLQFPNYSSELNVNALELDDSALYLCASSVTSGGPTDTQYFGPGTRLTVL.